This is a list of T cell receptor beta chains from one sample in a study of cytomegalovirus exposure and HLA in healthy donors. The method was immunoSEQ multiplex PCR; TCRdb's version includes in-frame clones alone and lacks a portion of them. The data hold about 150,000 clones, with 75% observed a single time. Sample: PBMCs. The source is a young man in good health and CMV-seropositive. Each CDR3 is given with its conserved first and last residue. A D gene is named only where the DNA matches it firmly. Expanded clones get a size class; other rows say once, few or many, or leave the size out.

V gene	D gene	J gene	clone size	CDR3 protein	CDR3 DNA
TRBV28	TRBD2	TRBJ2-1	NA	CATPGGYNEQFF	TGTGCTACCCCGGGAGGATACAATGAGCAGTTCTTC
TRBV19	TRBD1	TRBJ2-1	NA	CASTTGVSYNEQFF	TGTGCCTCGACCACAGGGGTGTCCTACAATGAGCAGTTCTTC
TRBV30	TRBD1	TRBJ1-4	NA	CAWETGTGEKLFF	TGTGCCTGGGAGACAGGGACAGGTGAAAAACTGTTTTTT
TRBV18	TRBD1	TRBJ1-1	NA	CASSPGTGGMNTEAFF	TGTGCCAGCTCACCCGGGACAGGGGGCATGAACACTGAAGCTTTCTTT
TRBV6-5	TRBD1	TRBJ1-1	NA	CASSNGQGTAFF	TGTGCCAGCAGTAATGGACAGGGGACCGCTTTCTTT
TRBV7-9	NA	TRBJ1-1	NA	CSSSSTDTEAFF	TGTTCCAGCAGCTCGACAGATACAGAAGCTTTCTTT
TRBV10-2	TRBD2	TRBJ2-3	NA	CASSALAEGTDTQYF	TGCGCCAGCAGTGCCCTAGCGGAGGGGACAGATACGCAGTATTTT
TRBV25-1	NA	TRBJ1-6	NA	CASSEVRLSNSPLHF	TGTGCCAGCAGTGAAGTCCGACTAAGCAATTCACCCCTCCACTTT
TRBV6-6	NA	TRBJ2-7	NA	CASSTGGPYEQYF	TGTGCCAGCAGCACCGGTGGGCCTTACGAGCAGTACTTC
TRBV7-2	TRBD1	TRBJ1-1	few	CASSYTGDYTEAFF	TGTGCCAGCAGCTATACAGGGGACTACACTGAAGCTTTCTTT
TRBV28	NA	TRBJ2-1	NA	CASSFWPFDEQFF	TGTGCCAGCAGTTTTTGGCCATTTGATGAGCAGTTCTTC
TRBV10-3	TRBD2	TRBJ2-3	NA	CAISEAKGTRFTSDTQYF	TGTGCCATCAGTGAGGCGAAGGGGACTAGATTCACCTCAGATACGCAGTATTTT
TRBV5-1	TRBD1	TRBJ2-5	NA	CASSSQGQGTMETQYF	TGCGCCAGCAGCTCCCAAGGACAGGGGACGATGGAGACCCAGTACTTC
TRBV20-1	NA	TRBJ1-4	NA	CSATGHEKLFF	TGCAGCGCCACTGGTCATGAAAAACTGTTTTTT
TRBV7-9	TRBD1	TRBJ2-7	NA	CASSMGQMNSYEQYF	TGTGCCAGCAGCATGGGACAGATGAACTCCTACGAGCAGTACTTC
TRBV27	NA	TRBJ1-4	NA	CASSRRRGTNEKLFF	TGTGCCAGCAGTCGGCGAAGGGGGACTAATGAAAAACTGTTTTTT
TRBV13	NA	TRBJ1-6	NA	CASSLGGTGNSPLHF	TGTGCCAGCAGCTTGGGGGGTACGGGTAATTCACCCCTCCACTTT
TRBV27	TRBD2	TRBJ2-1	few	CASSHPGTSGRSSYNEQFF	TGTGCCAGCAGTCATCCCGGGACTAGCGGGAGGAGCTCCTACAATGAGCAGTTCTTC
TRBV6-5	TRBD1	TRBJ1-2	NA	CASSPDRGYGYTF	TGTGCCAGCAGCCCAGACAGGGGTTATGGCTACACCTTC
TRBV7-3	NA	TRBJ1-4	NA	CASSLSPGEKLFF	TGTGCCAGCAGCCTTAGTCCGGGTGAAAAACTGTTTTTT
TRBV2	NA	TRBJ1-6	NA	CASSTGTKGSPLHF	TGTGCCAGCAGTACAGGGACTAAGGGATCACCCCTCCACTTT
TRBV5-1	NA	TRBJ1-5	NA	CASSYNTGQPQHF	TGCGCCAGCAGCTACAACACCGGGCAGCCCCAGCATTTT
TRBV14	NA	TRBJ2-3	NA	CASSQDLRESDTQYF	TGTGCCAGCAGCCAAGATCTCAGGGAATCAGATACGCAGTATTTT
TRBV7-9	TRBD2	TRBJ2-2	NA	CASTFQLAGGRGNTGELFF	TGTGCCAGCACCTTCCAACTAGCGGGAGGAAGGGGTAACACCGGGGAGCTGTTTTTT
TRBV13	TRBD1	TRBJ2-7	NA	CASSTRIPLHRGRGSYEQYF	TGTGCCAGCAGCACCCGTATCCCCCTTCACAGGGGGCGTGGGTCCTACGAGCAGTACTTC